Reported below is one TCR beta chain. What it binds is unknown. A J-beta primer mix and a sample-barcoded 5' primer were used in a second PCR of about 6 to 12 cycles. TCRdb ran MiXCR on the 5' RACE reads and lists one entry per CDR3 protein. The sample records roughly 700,000 distinct CDR3 sequences, roughly 50% being singletons. Total RNA amounts of at least 5 micrograms were extracted per sample. This entry belongs to a study of blood T cells in healthy people across ages. The CDR3 spans 17 residues. Per the germline V gene, CDR1 is SGDLS and CDR2 is YYNGEE. V was pared by 0 bases and J by 4 bases, with 8 bases of the junction left unmatched. Notes on the study in general: It was found that TCR beta diversity correlated strongly with the percentage of naive T cells. More naive CD4+ cells and higher diversity marked long-lived donors relative to aged donors.

The clonotype originates from a woman aged 60-75 years in good health. The chain employs TRBV9 and TRBJ2-5; 11 bases are a match to TRBD1. Input material: blood. The CDR3 sequence is CASSVAGQGAAGETQYF. CDR3 DNA: TGTGCCAGCAGCGTAGCCGGACAGGGGGCCGCAGGAGAGACCCAGTACTTC.